This TCR beta chain was sequenced in a study of T cell responses to AZD1222 COVID-19 vaccine. TCRdb's table, derived via immunoSEQ multiplex PCR, lists solely in-frame clones and lacks some. Altogether 100,000 to 130,000 clones are present, just over 85% being singletons, with the ten largest covering over 3%. The CDR3 is 14 residues long. Germline assignment: CDR1 SGHNT and CDR2 YYREEE (reference sequence). Between the trimmed V and J ends, which lost 0 bases and 6 bases, there was a span of 7 bases. The sequence derives from an adult in good health. The sequences come from peripheral blood, collected on day 0 of AZD1222 vaccination. The chain links TRBV5-4 to TRBJ1-6; D gene uncertain. Written as DNA, the CDR3 is TGTGCCAGCAGCTTGGATCGAGTTAATTCACCCCTCCACTTT. It encodes CASSLDRVNSPLHF.